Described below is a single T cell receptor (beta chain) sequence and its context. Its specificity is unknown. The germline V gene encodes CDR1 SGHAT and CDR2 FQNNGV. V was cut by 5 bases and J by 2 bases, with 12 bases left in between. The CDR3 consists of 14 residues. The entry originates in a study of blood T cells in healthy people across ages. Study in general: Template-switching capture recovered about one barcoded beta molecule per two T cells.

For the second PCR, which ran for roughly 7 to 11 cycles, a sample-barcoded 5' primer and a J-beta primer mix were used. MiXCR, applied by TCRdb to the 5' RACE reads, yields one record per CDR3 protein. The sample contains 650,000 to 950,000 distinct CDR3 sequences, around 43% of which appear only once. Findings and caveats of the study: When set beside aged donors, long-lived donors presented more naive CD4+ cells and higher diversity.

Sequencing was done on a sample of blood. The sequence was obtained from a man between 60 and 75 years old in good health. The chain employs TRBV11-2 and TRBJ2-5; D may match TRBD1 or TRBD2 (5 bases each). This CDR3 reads CASSKGTMQETQYF. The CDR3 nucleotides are TGTGCCAGCAGCAAGGGGACGATGCAAGAGACCCAGTACTTC.